This TCR beta chain was captured in a study of PD-1 blockade in classical Hodgkin lymphoma. Points from the study as a whole: What drove the repertoire differences, possibly disease activity or prior therapy, has not been defined. In newly diagnosed patients, baseline TCR diversity was reportedly below that of healthy donors. Whoever responded completely had baseline diversity much like that seen in newly diagnosed patients. TCR diversity rose significantly by C4D1 in CD4+ but not CD8+ cells.

Notes on this clone: No antigen is known for it.

After autologous stem cell transplantation all patients relapsed, and prior brentuximab vedotin exposure differed between cohorts. This CDR3 is 16 amino acids long. Trimming cost V 4 bases and J 2 bases, with 17 bases left between them. Germline V gene data show CDR1 as SGHRS and CDR2 as YFSETQ. Measured with immunoSEQ multiplex PCR; TCRdb has only the in-frame clones, and not every one. The data show around 36,000 clones, with 85% to 90% seen just once and around 9.7% held by the top ten. Sequencing was performed on peripheral blood mononuclear cells (PBMCs), taken at baseline. The sequence was obtained from a human donor with classical Hodgkin lymphoma. The chain carries TRBV5-1 and TRBJ2-3; a weak D match, TRBD2 (6 bases). CDR3 protein: CASSTGDFGDTDTQYF. As DNA, the CDR3 is TGCGCCAGCAGCACGGGGGACTTTGGGGACACAGATACGCAGTATTTT.